Sequencing of this T cell receptor (beta chain) was carried out in a study of T cell clonality in common variable immunodeficiency. Many counts were recorded for this clone. With the read ending 3 residues before the CDR3 end, the germline J gene is used to fill in that end. Libraries were prepared by immunoSEQ multiplex PCR; TCRdb keeps only in-frame clonotypes and omits some of them. The profile covers about 45,000 clones, none occurring a single time. The V gene lost 2 bases and the J gene lost 4 bases, with 14 bases spanning the gap. Germline V gene sequence: CDR1 PRHDT, CDR2 FYEKMQ (reference sequence). The CDR3 totals 15 residues.

The sequence was obtained from a person between 18 and 75 years old in good health. The chain couples TRBV13 to TRBJ2-5; D is uncertain. The sample was peripheral blood mononuclear cells. The CDR3 protein is CASSLRASQGETQYF. CDR3 DNA, as far as it was read: TGTGCCAGCAGCTTAAGGGCCTCGCAAGGAGAGACC.